These 5 T cell receptor beta chains were sequenced from one sample in a study of cytomegalovirus exposure and HLA in healthy donors. A multiplex PCR was run with 60 Vbeta primers and 13 Jbeta primers. TCRdb's table, derived via immunoSEQ multiplex PCR, lists solely in-frame clones and lacks some. The repertoire holds about 190,000 clones, with roughly 83% as singletons. Source material: PBMCs. The receptors come from a woman aged 45-65 years in good health and CMV-seronegative.

The chain is built from TRBV25-1 and TRBJ1-2, with D maybe TRBD1 (5 bases). The CDR3 spans 15 residues. Germline loops: CDR1 MGHDK, CDR2 SYGVNS. Trimming removed 4 bases at V and 5 bases at J, with 17 bases between. DNA of the CDR3: TGTGCCAGCAGTGTGGGAGGGGCCGGGAGGTATGGCTACACCTTC. This sequence encodes CASSVGGAGRYGYTF.

The rearrangement links TRBV5-1 to TRBJ2-3, with 9 positions matching TRBD2. The CDR3 consists of 19 residues. The junction had 14 bases not matched to a gene; V was cut back by 0 bases and J by 3 bases. From germline, CDR1 is SGHRS and CDR2 YFSETQ. This CDR3 reads CASSLGIAGALLWTDTQYF. CDR3 DNA sequence: TGCGCCAGCAGCTTGGGGATAGCGGGAGCCCTCTTATGGACAGATACGCAGTATTTT.

In this sample, this clone turned up a few times. The V gene is TRBV5-6, the J gene TRBJ1-1; 8 nucleotides agree with TRBD1. Per the germline V gene, CDR1 is SGHDT and CDR2 is YYEEEE. The V and J ends lost 5 bases and 0 bases, in that order; junction bases with no gene match: 3. The CDR3 length is 14 residues. The CDR3 region has the DNA TGTGCCAGCAGTAAGGACAGGGTGAACACTGAAGCTTTCTTT. As protein: CASSKDRVNTEAFF.

The CDR3, as DNA: TGTGCCAGCAGTTTATTTCGGCGGGTAAATCAGCCCCAGCATTTT. It encodes CASSLFRRVNQPQHF. This chain connects TRBV28 to TRBJ1-5; D is uncertain. The CDR3 covers 15 residues. Germline V CDR1 and CDR2: MDHEN, SYDVKM. The V gene lost 1 base and the J gene lost 4 bases, with 11 bases spanning the gap.

In nucleotides, the CDR3 is TGTGCCAGCAGAATGGGGGGGACAGGGTCACTCGGGGCCAACGTCCTGACTTTC. Amino acid sequence: CASRMGGTGSLGANVLTF. V and J are TRBV5-4 and TRBJ2-6; 9 nucleotides match TRBD1. Germline CDR1 SGHNT, CDR2 YYREEE (reference sequence). J gave up 4 bases and V 5 bases, and 13 bases lay outside the gene matches. CDR3 length equals 18 residues.